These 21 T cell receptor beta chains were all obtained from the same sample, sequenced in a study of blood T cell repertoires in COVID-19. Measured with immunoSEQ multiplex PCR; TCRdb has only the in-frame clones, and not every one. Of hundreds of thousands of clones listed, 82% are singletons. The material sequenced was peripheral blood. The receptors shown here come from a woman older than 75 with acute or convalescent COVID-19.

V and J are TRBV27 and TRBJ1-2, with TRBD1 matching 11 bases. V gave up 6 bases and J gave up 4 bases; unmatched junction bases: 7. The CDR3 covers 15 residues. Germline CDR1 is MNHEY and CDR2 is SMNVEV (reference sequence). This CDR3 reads CASRPRTGGLYGYTF. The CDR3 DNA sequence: TGTGCCAGCAGACCTAGGACAGGGGGCCTCTATGGCTACACCTTC.

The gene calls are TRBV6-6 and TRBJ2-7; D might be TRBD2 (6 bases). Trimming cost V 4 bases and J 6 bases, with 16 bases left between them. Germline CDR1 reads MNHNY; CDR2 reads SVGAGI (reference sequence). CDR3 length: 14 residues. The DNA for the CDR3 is TGTGCCAGCAGTTCCCGGCCCCCCGGGGGCGAGCAGTACTTC. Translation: CASSSRPPGGEQYF.

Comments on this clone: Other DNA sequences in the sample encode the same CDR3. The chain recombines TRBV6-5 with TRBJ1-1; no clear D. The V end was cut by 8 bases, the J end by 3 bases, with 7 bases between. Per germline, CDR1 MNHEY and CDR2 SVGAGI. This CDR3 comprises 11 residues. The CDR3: CASSGYTEAFF. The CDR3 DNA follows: TGTGCCAGCTCGGGGTACACTGAAGCTTTCTTT.

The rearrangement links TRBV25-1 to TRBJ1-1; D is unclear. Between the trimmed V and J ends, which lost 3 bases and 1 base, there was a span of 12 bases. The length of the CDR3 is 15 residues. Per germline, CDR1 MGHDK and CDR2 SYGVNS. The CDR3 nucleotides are TGTGCCAGCAGTGATCCCGGAGAGGGGAACACTGAAGCTTTCTTT. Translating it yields CASSDPGEGNTEAFF.

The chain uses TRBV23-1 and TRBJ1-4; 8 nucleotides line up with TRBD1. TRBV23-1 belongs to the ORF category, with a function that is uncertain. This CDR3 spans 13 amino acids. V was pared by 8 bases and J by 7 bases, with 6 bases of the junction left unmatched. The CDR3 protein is CASETGEGEKLFF. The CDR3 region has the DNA TGCGCCAGCGAGACAGGGGAGGGTGAAAAACTGTTTTTT.

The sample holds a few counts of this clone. DNA of the CDR3: TGTGCCAGCAGTTACTCGATACAGAACTTGGGCTACACCTTC. Translating gives CASSYSIQNLGYTF. V usage is TRBV6-6 and J usage is TRBJ1-2; no firm D call. V dropped 0 bases and J dropped 8 bases, with 13 bases sitting between them. CDR3 length: 14 amino acids. The germline CDR1 and CDR2 sequences are MNHNY and SVGAGI (reference sequence).

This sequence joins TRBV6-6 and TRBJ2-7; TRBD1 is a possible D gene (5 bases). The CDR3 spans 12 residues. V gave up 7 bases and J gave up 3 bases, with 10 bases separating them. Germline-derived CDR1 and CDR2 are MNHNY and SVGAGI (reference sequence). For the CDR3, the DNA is TGTGCCAGCACCGACAGCCGCTACGAGCAGTACTTC. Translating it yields CASTDSRYEQYF.

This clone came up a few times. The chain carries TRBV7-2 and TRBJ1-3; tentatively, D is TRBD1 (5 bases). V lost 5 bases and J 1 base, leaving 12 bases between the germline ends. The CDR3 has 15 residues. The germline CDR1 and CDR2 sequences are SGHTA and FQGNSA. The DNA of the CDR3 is TGTGCCAGCAGCCTTAACTCAGGGTCTGGAAACACCATATATTTT. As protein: CASSLNSGSGNTIYF. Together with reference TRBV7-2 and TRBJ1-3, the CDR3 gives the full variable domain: GAGVSQSPSNKVTEKGKDVELRCDPISGHTALYWYRQSLGQGLEFLIYFQGNSAPDKSGLPSDRFSAERTGGSVSTLTIQRTQQEDSAVYLCASSLNSGSGNTIYFGEGSWLTVV.

DNA for the CDR3: TGTGCCAGCAGCCAAGGGCCGGGACTAGCCTACAATGAGCAGTTCTTC. The encoded protein is CASSQGPGLAYNEQFF. The chain combines TRBV4-2 with TRBJ2-1; TRBD2 agrees at 8 bases. The CDR3 totals 16 residues. Germline assignment: CDR1 LGHNA and CDR2 YNFKEQ. Trimming at V came to 1 base and at J to 2 bases, leaving 4 bases not matched to a gene.

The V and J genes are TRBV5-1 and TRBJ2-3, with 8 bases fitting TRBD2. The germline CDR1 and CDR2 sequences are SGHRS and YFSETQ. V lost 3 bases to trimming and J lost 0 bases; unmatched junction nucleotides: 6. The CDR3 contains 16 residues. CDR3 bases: TGCGCCAGCAGCTCGGCGGGGGGCGGGAGCACAGATACGCAGTATTTT. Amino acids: CASSSAGGGSTDTQYF.

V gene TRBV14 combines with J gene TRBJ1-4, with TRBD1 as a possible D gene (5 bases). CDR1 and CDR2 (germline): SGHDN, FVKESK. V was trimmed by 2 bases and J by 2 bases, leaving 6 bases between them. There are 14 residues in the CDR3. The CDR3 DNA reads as TGTGCCAGCAGCCAAAGGGGTACTAATGAAAAACTGTTTTTT. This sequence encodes CASSQRGTNEKLFF.

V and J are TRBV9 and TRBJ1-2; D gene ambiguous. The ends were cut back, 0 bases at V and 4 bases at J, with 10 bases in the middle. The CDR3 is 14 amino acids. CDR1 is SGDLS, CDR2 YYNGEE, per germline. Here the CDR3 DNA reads TGTGCCAGCAGCGTAGCTCGGGAGAGCTATGGCTACACCTTC. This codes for CASSVARESYGYTF.

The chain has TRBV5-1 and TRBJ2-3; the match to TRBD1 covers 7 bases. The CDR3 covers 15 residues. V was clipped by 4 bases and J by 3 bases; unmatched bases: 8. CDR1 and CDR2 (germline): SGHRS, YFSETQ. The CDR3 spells CASSVGGQSTDTQYF. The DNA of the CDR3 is TGCGCCAGCAGCGTTGGGGGACAGTCAACAGATACGCAGTATTTT.

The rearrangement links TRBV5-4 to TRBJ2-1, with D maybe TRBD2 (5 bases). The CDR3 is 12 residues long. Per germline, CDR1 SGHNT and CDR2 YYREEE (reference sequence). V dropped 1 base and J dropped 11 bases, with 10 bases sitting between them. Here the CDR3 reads CASSLPAGQQFF. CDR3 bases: TGTGCCAGCAGCTTGCCCGCGGGTCAGCAGTTCTTC.

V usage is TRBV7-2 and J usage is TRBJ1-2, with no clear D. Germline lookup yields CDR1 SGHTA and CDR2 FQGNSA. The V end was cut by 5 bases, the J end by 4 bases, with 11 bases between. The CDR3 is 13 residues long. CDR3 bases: TGTGCCAGCAGCCCCCTGAGGAGCTATGGCTACACCTTC. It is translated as CASSPLRSYGYTF. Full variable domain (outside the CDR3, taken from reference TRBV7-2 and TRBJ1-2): GAGVSQSPSNKVTEKGKDVELRCDPISGHTALYWYRQSLGQGLEFLIYFQGNSAPDKSGLPSDRFSAERTGGSVSTLTIQRTQQEDSAVYLCASSPLRSYGYTFGSGTRLTVV.

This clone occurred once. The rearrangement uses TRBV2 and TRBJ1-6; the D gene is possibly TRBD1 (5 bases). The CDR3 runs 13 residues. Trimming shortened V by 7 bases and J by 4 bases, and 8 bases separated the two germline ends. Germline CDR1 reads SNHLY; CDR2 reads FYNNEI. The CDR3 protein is CASKDTYNSPLHF. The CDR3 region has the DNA TGTGCCAGCAAGGACACGTATAATTCACCCCTCCACTTT.

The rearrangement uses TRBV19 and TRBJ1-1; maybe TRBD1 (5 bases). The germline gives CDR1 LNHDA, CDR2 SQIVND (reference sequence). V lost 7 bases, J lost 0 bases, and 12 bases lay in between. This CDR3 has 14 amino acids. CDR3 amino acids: CASIPTDMNTEAFF. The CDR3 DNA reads TGTGCCAGTATCCCGACAGATATGAACACTGAAGCTTTCTTT.

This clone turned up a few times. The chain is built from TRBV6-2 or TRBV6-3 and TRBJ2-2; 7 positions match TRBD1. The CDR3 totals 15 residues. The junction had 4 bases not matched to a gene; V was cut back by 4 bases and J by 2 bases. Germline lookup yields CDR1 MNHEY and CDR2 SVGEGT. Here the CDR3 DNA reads TGTGCCAGCAGTTTGGACAGGATTAACACCGGGGAGCTGTTTTTT. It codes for CASSLDRINTGELFF.

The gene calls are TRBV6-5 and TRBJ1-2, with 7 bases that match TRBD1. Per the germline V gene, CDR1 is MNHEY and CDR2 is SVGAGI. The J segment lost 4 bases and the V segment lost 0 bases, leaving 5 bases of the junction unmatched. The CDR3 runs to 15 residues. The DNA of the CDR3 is TGTGCCAGCAGTTACTCGGGGACAGTAATCTATGGCTACACCTTC. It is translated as CASSYSGTVIYGYTF.

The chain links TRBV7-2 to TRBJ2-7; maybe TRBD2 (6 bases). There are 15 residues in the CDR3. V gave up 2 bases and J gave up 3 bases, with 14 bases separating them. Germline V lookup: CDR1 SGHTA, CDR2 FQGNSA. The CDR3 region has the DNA TGTGCCAGCAGCTTACGGGGACTGGGATTCTACGAGCAGTACTTC. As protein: CASSLRGLGFYEQYF.

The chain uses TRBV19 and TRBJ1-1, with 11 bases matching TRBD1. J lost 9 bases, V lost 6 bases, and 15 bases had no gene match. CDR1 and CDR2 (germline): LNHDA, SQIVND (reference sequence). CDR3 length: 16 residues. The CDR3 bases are TGTGCCAGTAGGGACCTCCGGACAGGGGGCGCGAGGCAAGCTTTCTTT. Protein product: CASRDLRTGGARQAFF.